This record covers a single T cell receptor beta chain. Alongside a J-beta primer mix, a sample-barcoded 5' primer served in a second PCR lasting about 6 to 11 cycles. Via MiXCR, TCRdb re-called the 5' RACE reads, giving one row per CDR3 protein. The table includes about 1,500,000 distinct CDR3 sequences, around 42% detected once. The data belong to a study of blood T cells in healthy people across ages. Trimming pared 4 bases from V and 6 bases from J, leaving 17 bases between. Germline V gene sequence: CDR1 LGHNA, CDR2 YNFKEQ. This CDR3 is 15 amino acids long. The gene calls are TRBV4-2 and TRBJ2-3; D might be TRBD2 (5 bases). This TCR was sampled from a woman between 18 and 30 years old in good health. The sample comprised blood. The DNA of the CDR3 is TGTGCCAGCAGCCTCGTGGACTCGGCCGAGGATACGCAGTATTTT. This gives the protein CASSLVDSAEDTQYF.